This T cell receptor (beta chain) was found in a study of shared clonotypes between healthy human individuals. Points from the study as a whole: Generally, estimated richness proved larger in naive subsets than it did in memory subsets.

As for this clone: Its target is not known.

Terminally differentiated effector memory CD45RA+ cells were left out of the naive CD8 fraction, which was CD45RO-negative and positively selected for CCR7. Donors, healthy HIV-negative adults, lacked recent acute infections or vaccinations. CDR1 SGHAT and CDR2 FQNNGV come from the germline V gene. V lost 5 bases to trimming and J lost 5 bases, with 18 bases between them. This CDR3 region has 15 residues. Libraries were prepared by immunoSEQ multiplex PCR; TCRdb keeps only in-frame clonotypes and omits some of them. The sample yields about 2.2 million clones, about 94% seen once. The sample comprised naive CD8+ T cells from PBMCs. The rearrangement uses TRBV11-2 and TRBJ2-5; possibly TRBD1 for D (7 bases). The origin of this receptor is a man between 18 and 35 years old in good health. Some clones in this sample may be carry-over from other donors' samples. The CDR3 is CASSGREAGQETQYF. The DNA of the CDR3 is TGTGCCAGCAGCGGAAGGGAGGCGGGACAGGAGACCCAGTACTTC.